This TCR beta chain stems from a study of CD8+ T cells in alopecia areata. Study findings and constraints: Normal skin contains resident alphabeta T cells, and these are also sequenced in scalp samples. In scalp and blood, many expanded lesional clones persisted during tofacitinib.

By frequency in the sample, this clone is medium-sized. Its specificity is not known. CDR1 and CDR2 (germline): SGHRS, YFSETQ. This CDR3 is 16 amino acids long. V dropped 5 bases and J dropped 4; count of bases not matched to a gene: 12. Treatment given: oral pan-JAK inhibitor, 5-10 mg twice daily. Lesional scalp tissue (obtained by punch biopsy) and peripheral blood were collected from alopecia areata patients. The authors extracted RNA and reverse transcribed it into cDNA as the sequencing template. TCRdb's copy holds only in-frame clones and misses some; the assay was immunoSEQ multiplex PCR. Among thousands of clones listed, about 64% were seen once.

The sequence was collected from a human donor with alopecia areata. The chain links TRBV5-1 to TRBJ2-7, with TRBD2 matching over 10 bases. The starting material was skin, obtained between weeks 30 and 35, from a patient treated with tofacitinib. This CDR3 reads CASRSQAGGPSYEQYF. The CDR3 nucleotides are TGCGCCAGCAGGAGCCAAGCGGGAGGGCCGTCATACGAGCAGTACTTC.